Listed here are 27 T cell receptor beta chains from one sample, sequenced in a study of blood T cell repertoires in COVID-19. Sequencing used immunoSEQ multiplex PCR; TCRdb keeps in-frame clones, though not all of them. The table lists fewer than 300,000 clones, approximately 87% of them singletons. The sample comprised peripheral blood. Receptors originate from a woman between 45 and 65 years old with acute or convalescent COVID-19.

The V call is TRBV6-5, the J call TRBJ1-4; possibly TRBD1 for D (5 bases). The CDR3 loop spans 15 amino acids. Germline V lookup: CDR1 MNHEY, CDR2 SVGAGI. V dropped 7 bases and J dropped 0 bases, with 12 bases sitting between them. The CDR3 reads CASTAETATNEKLFF. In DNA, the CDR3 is TGTGCCAGCACCGCCGAGACAGCAACTAATGAAAAACTGTTTTTT.

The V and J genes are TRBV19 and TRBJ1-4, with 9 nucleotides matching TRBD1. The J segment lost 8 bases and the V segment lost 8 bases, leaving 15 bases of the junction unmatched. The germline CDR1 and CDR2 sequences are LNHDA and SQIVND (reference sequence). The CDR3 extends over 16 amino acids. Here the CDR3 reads CASGKNPGQGWEKLFF. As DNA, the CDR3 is TGTGCCAGTGGGAAAAATCCGGGACAGGGTTGGGAAAAACTGTTTTTT.

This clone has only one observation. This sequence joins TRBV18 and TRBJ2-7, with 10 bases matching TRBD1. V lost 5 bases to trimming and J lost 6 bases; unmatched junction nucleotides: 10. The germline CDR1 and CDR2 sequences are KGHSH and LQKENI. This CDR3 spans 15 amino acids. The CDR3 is CASSTTTGGAAEQYF. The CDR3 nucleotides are TGTGCCAGCTCAACTACGACAGGGGGCGCCGCCGAGCAGTACTTC.

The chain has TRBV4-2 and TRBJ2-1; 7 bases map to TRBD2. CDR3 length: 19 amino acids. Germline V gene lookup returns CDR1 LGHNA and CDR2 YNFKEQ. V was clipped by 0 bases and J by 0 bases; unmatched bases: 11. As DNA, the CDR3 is TGTGCCAGCAGCCAAGACGCCTCCTACAGCGGGAACTCCTACAATGAGCAGTTCTTC. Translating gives CASSQDASYSGNSYNEQFF.

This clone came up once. For the CDR3, the DNA is TGTGCCAGCAGCCACGTGACAGGGGGCGGCTACACCTTC. As protein: CASSHVTGGGYTF. The chain carries TRBV3-1 (or the pseudogene TRBV3-2) and TRBJ1-2, with TRBD1 identical over 10 bases. Germline-derived CDR1 and CDR2 are LGHDT and YNNKEL (reference sequence). The junction had 3 bases not matched to a gene; V was cut back by 3 bases and J by 8 bases. This CDR3 comprises 13 residues.

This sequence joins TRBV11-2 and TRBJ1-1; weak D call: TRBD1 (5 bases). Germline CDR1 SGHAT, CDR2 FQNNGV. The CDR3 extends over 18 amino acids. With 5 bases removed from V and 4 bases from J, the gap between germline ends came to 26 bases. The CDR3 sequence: CASSVGFRAGRPGTEAFF. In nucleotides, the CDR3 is TGTGCCAGCAGCGTAGGATTTAGGGCAGGGCGACCGGGCACTGAAGCTTTCTTT.

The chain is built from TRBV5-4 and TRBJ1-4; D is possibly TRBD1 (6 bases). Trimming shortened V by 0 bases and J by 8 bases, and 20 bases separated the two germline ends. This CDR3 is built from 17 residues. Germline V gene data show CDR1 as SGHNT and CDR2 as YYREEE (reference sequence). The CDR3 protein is CASSLARAGGLGEKLFF. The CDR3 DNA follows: TGTGCCAGCAGCTTGGCCAGGGCGGGGGGCCTTGGGGAAAAACTGTTTTTT.

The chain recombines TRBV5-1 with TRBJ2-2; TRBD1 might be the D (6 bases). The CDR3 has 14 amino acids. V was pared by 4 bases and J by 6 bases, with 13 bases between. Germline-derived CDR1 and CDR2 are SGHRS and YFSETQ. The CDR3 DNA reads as TGCGCCAGCAGCCCCGGACAGCTTGCCGGGGAGCTGTTTTTT. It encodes CASSPGQLAGELFF.

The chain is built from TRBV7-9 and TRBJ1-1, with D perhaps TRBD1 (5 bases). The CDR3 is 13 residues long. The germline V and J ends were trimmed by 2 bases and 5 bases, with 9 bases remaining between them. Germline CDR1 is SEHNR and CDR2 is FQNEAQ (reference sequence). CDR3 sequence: CASSLSRGTEAFF. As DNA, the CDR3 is TGTGCCAGCAGCTTAAGTAGGGGAACTGAAGCTTTCTTT. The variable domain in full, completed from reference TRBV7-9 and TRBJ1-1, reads DTGVSQNPRHKITKRGQNVTFRCDPISEHNRLYWYRQTLGQGPEFLTYFQNEAQLEKSRLLSDRFSAERPKGSFSTLEIQRTEQGDSAMYLCASSLSRGTEAFFGQGTRLTVV.

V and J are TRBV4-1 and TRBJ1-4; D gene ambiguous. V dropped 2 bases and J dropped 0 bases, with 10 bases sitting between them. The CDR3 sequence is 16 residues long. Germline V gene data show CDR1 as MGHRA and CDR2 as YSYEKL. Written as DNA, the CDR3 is TGCGCCAGCAGCCAACGAAATCGGGCAACTAATGAAAAACTGTTTTTT. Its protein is CASSQRNRATNEKLFF.

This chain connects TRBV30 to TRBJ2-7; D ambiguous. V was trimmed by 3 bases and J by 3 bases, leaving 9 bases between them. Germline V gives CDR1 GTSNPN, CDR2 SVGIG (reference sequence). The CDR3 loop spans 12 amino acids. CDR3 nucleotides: TGTGCCTGGAGCGATACTTTCTACGAGCAGTACTTC. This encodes CAWSDTFYEQYF.

Written as DNA, the CDR3 is TGTGCCAGCAGCTTAGTGGGCGACAGTCCTGAAAGCTACGAGCAGTACTTC. Translated, it gives CASSLVGDSPESYEQYF. This rearrangement joins TRBV11-3 to TRBJ2-7; TRBD1 might be the D (5 bases). The CDR3 has 17 amino acids. Trimming cost V 1 base and J 3 bases, with 19 bases left between them. In germline, CDR1 is SGHNT, CDR2 YENEEA. The complete variable domain, with remaining parts taken from reference TRBV11-3 and TRBJ2-7, reads EAGVVQSPRYKIIEKKQPVAFWCNPISGHNTLYWYLQNLGQGPELLIRYENEEAVDDSQLPKDRFSAERLKGVDSTLKIQPAELGDSAVYLCASSLVGDSPESYEQYFGPGTRLTVT.

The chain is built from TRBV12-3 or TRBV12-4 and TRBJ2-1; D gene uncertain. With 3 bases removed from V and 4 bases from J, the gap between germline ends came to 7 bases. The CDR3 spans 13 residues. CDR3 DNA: TGTGCCAGCAGTTTTACCGGGTACAATGAGCAGTTCTTC. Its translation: CASSFTGYNEQFF.

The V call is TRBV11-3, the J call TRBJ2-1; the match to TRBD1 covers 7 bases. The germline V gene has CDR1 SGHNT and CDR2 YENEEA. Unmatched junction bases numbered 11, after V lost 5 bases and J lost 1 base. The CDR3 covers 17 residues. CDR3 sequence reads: CASSPRQGVVSYNEQFF. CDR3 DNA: TGTGCCAGCAGCCCAAGGCAGGGGGTCGTTTCCTACAATGAGCAGTTCTTC.

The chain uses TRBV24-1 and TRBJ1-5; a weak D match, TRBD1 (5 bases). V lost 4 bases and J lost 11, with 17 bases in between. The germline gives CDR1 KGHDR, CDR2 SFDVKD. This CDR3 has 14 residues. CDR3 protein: CATSDSVFKGTQHF. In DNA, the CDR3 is TGTGCCACCAGTGACTCAGTATTTAAGGGGACCCAGCATTTT.

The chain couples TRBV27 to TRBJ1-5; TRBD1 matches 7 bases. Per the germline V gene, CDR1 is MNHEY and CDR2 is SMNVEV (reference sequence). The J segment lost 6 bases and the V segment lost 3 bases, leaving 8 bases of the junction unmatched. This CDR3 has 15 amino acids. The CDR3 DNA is TGTGCCAGCAGTTTTCAAGGGGGCGCGGGTCAGCCCCAGCATTTT. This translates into CASSFQGGAGQPQHF.

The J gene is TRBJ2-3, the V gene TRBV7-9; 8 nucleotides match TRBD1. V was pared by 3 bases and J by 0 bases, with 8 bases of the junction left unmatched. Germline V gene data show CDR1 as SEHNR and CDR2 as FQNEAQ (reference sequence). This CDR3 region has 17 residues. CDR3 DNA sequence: TGTGCCAGCAGCTTGACCACAGGGGGGAAGAGCACAGATACGCAGTATTTT. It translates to CASSLTTGGKSTDTQYF. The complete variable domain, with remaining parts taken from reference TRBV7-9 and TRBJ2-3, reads DTGVSQNPRHKITKRGQNVTFRCDPISEHNRLYWYRQTLGQGPEFLTYFQNEAQLEKSRLLSDRFSAERPKGSFSTLEIQRTEQGDSAMYLCASSLTTGGKSTDTQYFGPGTRLTVL.

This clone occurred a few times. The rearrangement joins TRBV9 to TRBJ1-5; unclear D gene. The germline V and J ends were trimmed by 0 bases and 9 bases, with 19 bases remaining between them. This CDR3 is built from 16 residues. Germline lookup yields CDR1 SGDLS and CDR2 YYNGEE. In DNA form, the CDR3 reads TGTGCCAGCAGCGTAGCGGCAGAGGGCCACCAAGGGCCCCAGCATTTT. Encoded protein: CASSVAAEGHQGPQHF.

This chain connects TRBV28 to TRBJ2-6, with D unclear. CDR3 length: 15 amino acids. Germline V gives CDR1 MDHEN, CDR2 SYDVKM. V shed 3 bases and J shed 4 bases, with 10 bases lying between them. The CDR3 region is CASSFERAGANVLTF. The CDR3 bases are TGTGCCAGCAGTTTTGAGAGAGCGGGGGCCAACGTCCTGACTTTC.

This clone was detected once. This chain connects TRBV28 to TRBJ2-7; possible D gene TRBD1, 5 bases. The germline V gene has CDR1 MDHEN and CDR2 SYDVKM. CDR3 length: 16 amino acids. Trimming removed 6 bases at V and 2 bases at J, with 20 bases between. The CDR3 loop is CASRTPVTDITYEQYF. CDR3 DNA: TGTGCCAGCAGGACCCCCGTGACGGACATCACCTACGAGCAGTACTTC.

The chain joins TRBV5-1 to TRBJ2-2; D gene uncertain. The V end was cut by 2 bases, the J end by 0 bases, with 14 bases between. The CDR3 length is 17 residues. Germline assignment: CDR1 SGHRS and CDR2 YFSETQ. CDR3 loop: CASSLAPTSTNTGELFF. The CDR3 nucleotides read TGCGCCAGCAGCTTAGCGCCCACCTCTACGAACACCGGGGAGCTGTTTTTT.

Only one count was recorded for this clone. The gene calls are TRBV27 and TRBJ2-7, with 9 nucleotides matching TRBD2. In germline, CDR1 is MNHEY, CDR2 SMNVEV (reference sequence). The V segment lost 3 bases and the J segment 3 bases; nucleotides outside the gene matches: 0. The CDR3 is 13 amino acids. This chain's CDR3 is CASSLREGYEQYF. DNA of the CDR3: TGTGCCAGCAGTTTGCGGGAGGGCTACGAGCAGTACTTC.

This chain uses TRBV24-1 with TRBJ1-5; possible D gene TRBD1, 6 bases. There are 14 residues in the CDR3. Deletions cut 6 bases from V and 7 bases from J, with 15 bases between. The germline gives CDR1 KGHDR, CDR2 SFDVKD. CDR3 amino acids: CATSKSGASQPQHF. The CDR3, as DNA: TGTGCCACCAGTAAATCAGGGGCGAGCCAGCCCCAGCATTTT.

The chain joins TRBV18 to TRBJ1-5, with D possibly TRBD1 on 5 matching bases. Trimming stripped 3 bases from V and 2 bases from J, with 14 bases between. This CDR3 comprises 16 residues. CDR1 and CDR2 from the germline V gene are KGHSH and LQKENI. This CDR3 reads CASSPRSGYGNQPQHF. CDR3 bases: TGTGCCAGCTCACCGCGGTCAGGGTATGGCAATCAGCCCCAGCATTTT.

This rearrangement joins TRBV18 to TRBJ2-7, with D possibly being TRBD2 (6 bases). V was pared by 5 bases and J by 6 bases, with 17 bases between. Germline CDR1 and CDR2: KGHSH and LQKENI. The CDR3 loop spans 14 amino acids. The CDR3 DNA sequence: TGTGCCAGCTCAAGCCCGGGACTCCCCCTCGAGCAGTACTTC. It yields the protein CASSSPGLPLEQYF.

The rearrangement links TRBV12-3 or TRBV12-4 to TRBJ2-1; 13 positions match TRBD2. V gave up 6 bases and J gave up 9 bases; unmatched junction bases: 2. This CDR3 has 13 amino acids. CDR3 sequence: CASRRLAGGEQFF. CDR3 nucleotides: TGTGCCAGCAGAAGACTAGCGGGGGGTGAGCAGTTCTTC.

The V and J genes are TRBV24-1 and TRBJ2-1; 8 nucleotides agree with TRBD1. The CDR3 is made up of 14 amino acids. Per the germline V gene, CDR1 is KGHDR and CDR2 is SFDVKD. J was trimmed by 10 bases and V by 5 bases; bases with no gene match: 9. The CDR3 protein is CATSGLTGGFEQFF. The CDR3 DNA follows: TGTGCCACCAGTGGCCTCACAGGGGGTTTCGAGCAGTTCTTC.